These 28 T cell receptor beta chains were all obtained from the same sample, sequenced in a study of T cell repertoires in cytomegalovirus infection. TCRdb independently ran MiXCR on the reads; one entry per CDR3 protein. The sample includes tens of thousands of distinct CDR3 sequences, about 4.2% seen only once; the top ten take about 20%. Material: PBMCs. The receptors were gathered from a human donor in good health (CMV status not recorded). Some clones in this sample may be carry-over from other donors' samples.

Worth noting for this clonotype: Just one base apart from a much larger clone, this may be a read error. This chain joins TRBV12-5 and TRBJ1-2, with D perhaps TRBD1 (5 bases). CDR1 is LGHNT and CDR2 is FRNRAP in the germline V gene. Trimming stripped 1 base from V and 11 bases from J, with 14 bases between. The CDR3 length is 13 residues. DNA for the CDR3: TGTGCTAGTGGTTTGGAAGGACATGTGGTATACACCTTC. Amino acid sequence: CASGLEGHVVYTF.

In this sample, this clonotype turned up many times. The V and J genes are TRBV7-2 and TRBJ2-7; D could derive from TRBD1 or TRBD2 (5 bases each). The CDR3 is 15 residues long. V shed 2 bases and J shed 3 bases, with 14 bases lying between them. Germline lookup yields CDR1 SGHTA and CDR2 FQGNSA. CDR3: CASSLQGGGGYEQYF. The CDR3 nucleotides read TGTGCCAGCAGCTTACAGGGCGGTGGGGGCTACGAGCAGTACTTC.

This clonotype occurred many times. V and J are TRBV12-3 or TRBV12-4 and TRBJ1-6; no clear D. Trimming pared 5 bases from V and 2 bases from J, leaving 7 bases between. This CDR3 is built from 14 residues. This chain's CDR3 is CASSHGAYNSPLHF. For the CDR3, the DNA is TGTGCCAGCAGTCACGGGGCCTATAATTCACCCCTCCACTTT.

This clonotype was found many times. V and J are TRBV4-2 and TRBJ1-1; D call uncertain. There are 14 residues in the CDR3. The germline V gene encodes CDR1 LGHNA and CDR2 YNFKEQ. Trimming left V 0 bases short and J 8 bases short, with 13 bases between. In nucleotides, the CDR3 is TGTGCCAGCAGCCAAGATCAGGCGCCCGGGGAAGCTTTCTTT. Translation gives CASSQDQAPGEAFF.

Ten or more counts support this clonotype. This chain connects TRBV6-2 or TRBV6-3 to TRBJ2-1, with 11 bases identical to TRBD2. Germline CDR1 is MNHEY and CDR2 is SVGEGT. CDR3 length equals 14 residues. Unmatched junction bases numbered 9, after V lost 8 bases and J lost 9 bases. CDR3: CASATSGRLGEQFF. Written as DNA, the CDR3 is TGTGCCAGCGCAACTAGCGGGAGATTAGGTGAGCAGTTCTTC.

This clonotype was seen ten or more times. The chain has TRBV12-3 or TRBV12-4 and TRBJ2-2, with D unclear. The CDR3 consists of 20 residues. Trimming stripped 3 bases from V and 0 bases from J, with 23 bases between. In DNA form, the CDR3 reads TGTGCCAGCAGTTTTCGGTGGAGATTCGTGGCTGGTTCGAACACCGGGGAGCTGTTTTTT. It yields the protein CASSFRWRFVAGSNTGELFF.

This clonotype was found many times. The chain couples TRBV7-2 to TRBJ1-5; D not certain. V dropped 6 bases and J dropped 4 bases, with 16 bases sitting between them. This CDR3 comprises 15 residues. Germline assignment: CDR1 SGHTA and CDR2 FQGNSA. The CDR3 reads CASSPPGGVNQPQHF. CDR3 sequence (DNA): TGTGCCAGCAGTCCACCGGGCGGAGTTAATCAGCCCCAGCATTTT.

This clonotype was counted ten times or more. The chain uses TRBV7-2 and TRBJ2-7; TRBD2 matches 13 bases. The CDR3 runs to 16 residues. J was trimmed by 4 bases and V by 4 bases; bases with no gene match: 7. The germline CDR1 and CDR2 sequences are SGHTA and FQGNSA. CDR3 loop: CASSSLRLAGGYEQYF. CDR3 coding DNA: TGTGCCAGCAGCTCCCTGAGACTAGCGGGAGGTTACGAGCAGTACTTC.

This clonotype was seen ten or more times. The chain recombines TRBV7-8 with TRBJ1-5; 7 bases are shared with TRBD1. With V trimmed by 5 bases and J by 3 bases, 10 bases remained unmatched. The CDR3 spans 16 residues. Germline-derived CDR1 and CDR2 are SGHVS and FQNEAQ. The CDR3 DNA reads TGTGCCAGCAGCCTGGAGAGGGGGCTTCACAATCAGCCCCAGCATTTT. As protein: CASSLERGLHNQPQHF.

Many counts were recorded for this clonotype. The chain carries TRBV7-8 and TRBJ1-1; 10 nucleotides align to TRBD1. V lost 4 bases and J lost 5; bases outside the gene matches: 4. Germline CDR1 is SGHVS and CDR2 is FQNEAQ. This CDR3 is 14 amino acids long. The DNA for the CDR3 is TGTGCCAGCAGCTCCGGACAGGGGGTTACTGAAGCTTTCTTT. Translation: CASSSGQGVTEAFF.

This clonotype appeared many times. The chain links TRBV7-2 to TRBJ1-1; D not certain. CDR1 SGHTA and CDR2 FQGNSA come from the germline V gene. Trimming took off 3 bases at V and 1 base at J, with 9 bases between the two ends. This CDR3 region has 14 residues. The CDR3 sequence: CASSFLGRNTEAFF. The CDR3 nucleotides read TGTGCCAGCAGCTTCCTGGGCCGGAACACTGAAGCTTTCTTT.

There are many counts of this clonotype. The chain couples TRBV6-6 to TRBJ2-2, with 8 bases fitting TRBD1. This CDR3 has 17 amino acids. Germline CDR1 and CDR2: MNHNY and SVGAGI (reference sequence). V shed 0 bases, J shed 7 bases, and the junction held 10 bases outside the gene matches. The CDR3 DNA is TGTGCCAGCAGTTACTCGACAGGACAGGGCAAAAACGGGGAGCTGTTTTTT. This codes for CASSYSTGQGKNGELFF.

The chain has TRBV7-2 and TRBJ2-1, with 9 bases identical to TRBD2. The germline V gene has CDR1 SGHTA and CDR2 FQGNSA. The CDR3 is made up of 13 amino acids. The junction had 3 bases not matched to a gene; V was cut back by 5 bases and J by 7 bases. Here the CDR3 reads CASSRSGGNEQFF. CDR3 bases: TGTGCCAGCAGCCGTAGCGGGGGTAATGAGCAGTTCTTC.

This clonotype came up a few times. V is TRBV4-2 and J is TRBJ2-6; no firm D call. V dropped 5 bases and J dropped 1 base, with 6 bases sitting between them. Per germline, CDR1 LGHNA and CDR2 YNFKEQ. This CDR3 is built from 14 residues. The CDR3, as DNA: TGTGCCAGCAGCTCCGGGTCTGGGGCCAACGTCCTGACTTTC. The encoded protein is CASSSGSGANVLTF.

Many counts were recorded for this clonotype. V gene TRBV7-8 combines with J gene TRBJ1-6; TRBD1 matches 10 bases. Germline values: CDR1 SGHVS, CDR2 FQNEAQ. The CDR3 covers 14 residues. V trimming: 5 bases; J trimming: 11 bases; junction bases outside the gene matches: 6. Here the CDR3 reads CASSLGQGETPLHF. CDR3 bases: TGTGCCAGCAGCCTAGGACAGGGGGAGACACCCCTCCACTTT.

The chain has TRBV6-8 and TRBJ1-1; D unresolved. From germline, CDR1 is MNHGY and CDR2 SAAAGT. This CDR3 is built from 13 residues. With 2 bases removed from V and 1 base from J, the gap between germline ends came to 5 bases. The CDR3 region is CASSYERNTEAFF. In nucleotides, the CDR3 is TGTGCCAGCAGTTACGAGAGGAACACTGAAGCTTTCTTT.

This clonotype has ten or more counts. The chain uses TRBV7-8 and TRBJ2-3, with 8 positions matching TRBD2. Germline lookup yields CDR1 SGHVS and CDR2 FQNEAQ. Trimming cost V 1 base and J 11 bases; bases outside gene matches: 5. This CDR3 region has 13 residues. CDR3 in amino acids: CASSLVTGGWQYF. CDR3 bases: TGTGCCAGCAGCTTAGTAACGGGAGGGTGGCAGTATTTT. Full variable domain (missing parts from reference TRBV7-8 and TRBJ2-3): GAGVSQSPRYKVAKRGQDVALRCDPISGHVSLFWYQQALGQGPEFLTYFQNEAQLDKSGLPSDRFFAERPEGSVSTLKIQRTQQEDSAVYLCASSLVTGGWQYFGPGTRLTVL.

This clonotype was recorded at least ten times. This chain links TRBV6-2 or TRBV6-3 with TRBJ1-1; no reliable D call. Germline values: CDR1 MNHEY, CDR2 SVGEGT. The CDR3 is 15 residues long. Trimming took off 0 bases at V and 4 bases at J, with 12 bases between the two ends. The CDR3 DNA reads as TGTGCCAGCAGTTACTCGTGGAGCGGAGGCACTGAAGCTTTCTTT. It is translated as CASSYSWSGGTEAFF.

There are many counts of this clonotype. The chain links TRBV7-2 to TRBJ1-5, with a tentative D call TRBD1 (6 bases). The CDR3 consists of 15 residues. V gave up 5 bases and J gave up 0 bases, with 11 bases separating them. Germline V gene data show CDR1 as SGHTA and CDR2 as FQGNSA. This CDR3 is CASSPQGGSNQPQHF. The CDR3 DNA reads as TGTGCCAGCAGCCCACAGGGAGGTAGCAATCAGCCCCAGCATTTT.

This clonotype is deemed medium-sized. The chain combines TRBV7-6 with TRBJ2-7, with TRBD2 identical over 8 bases. The V gene's germline CDR1 is SGHVS and CDR2 FNYEAQ. The CDR3 runs to 15 residues. Trimming at V came to 1 base and at J to 3 bases, leaving 5 bases not matched to a gene. The CDR3 sequence is CASSLGGLGFYEQYF. The CDR3 region has the DNA TGTGCCAGCAGCTTAGGGGGACTAGGGTTCTACGAGCAGTACTTC.

In its sample, this clonotype was seen many times. The chain is built from TRBV28 and TRBJ2-7, with 9 bases aligning to TRBD2. Germline V gene data show CDR1 as MDHEN and CDR2 as SYDVKM. Trimming removed 5 bases from V and 5 bases from J; junction bases left unmatched: 10. CDR3 size: 15 residues. CDR3 amino acids: CASSEPGLAWNEQYF. The CDR3 DNA reads as TGTGCCAGCAGTGAGCCGGGACTAGCTTGGAACGAGCAGTACTTC.

The CDR3 spells CASSQFQGALTDTQYF. The DNA for the CDR3 is TGTGCCAGCAGCCAATTTCAGGGGGCCCTTACAGATACGCAGTATTTT. The chain combines TRBV14 with TRBJ2-3; TRBD1 matches at 8 bases. Looked up from germline, CDR1 is SGHDN and CDR2 is FVKESK. This CDR3 is built from 16 residues. The ends lost 2 bases at V and 3 bases at J; junction bases unmatched: 7. Full variable domain (outside the CDR3, taken from reference TRBV14 and TRBJ2-3): EAGVTQFPSHSVIEKGQTVTLRCDPISGHDNLYWYRRVMGKEIKFLLHFVKESKQDESGMPNNRFLAERTGGTYSTLKVQPAELEDSGVYFCASSQFQGALTDTQYFGPGTRLTVL.

This clonotype was detected ten times or more. The chain has TRBV28 and TRBJ1-4; no clear D gene. Germline-derived CDR1 and CDR2 are MDHEN and SYDVKM. The V gene lost 5 bases and the J gene lost 6 bases, with 7 bases spanning the gap. This CDR3 is 12 amino acids long. CDR3: CASSRIDEKLFF. Here the CDR3 DNA reads TGTGCCAGCAGTCGAATCGATGAAAAACTGTTTTTT.

This clonotype was seen repeatedly, ten times or more. The rearrangement uses TRBV6-1 and TRBJ1-1, with 11 nucleotides matching TRBD1. The ends lost 11 bases at V and 12 bases at J; junction bases unmatched: 14. The CDR3 runs to 13 residues. Germline-derived CDR1 and CDR2 are MNHNS and SASEGT. CDR3 loop: CAVTTDRGPHTFF. Here the CDR3 DNA reads TGTGCCGTAACTACGGACAGGGGGCCGCACACTTTCTTT.

This clonotype was recorded at least ten times. The CDR3 nucleotides are TGTGCCAGCAGCTTAGGCGGGAGGGTCGACGAGCAGTACTTC. Its translation: CASSLGGRVDEQYF. The chain has TRBV7-8 and TRBJ2-7; 9 bases map to TRBD2. The CDR3 totals 14 residues. Germline CDR1 is SGHVS and CDR2 is FQNEAQ. The trim removed 1 base at V and 5 bases at J, leaving 3 bases unmatched.

This clonotype was picked up many times. The V call is TRBV7-2, the J call TRBJ2-1; 8 bases are a match to TRBD1. The V gene end was trimmed by 2 bases and the J gene end by 4 bases; junction bases not matched to a gene: 4. The germline CDR1 and CDR2 sequences are SGHTA and FQGNSA. The CDR3 sequence is 15 residues long. The CDR3 DNA reads as TGTGCCAGCAGCTTATCGCAGGGGGCTTACAATGAGCAGTTCTTC. Protein product: CASSLSQGAYNEQFF.

This clonotype was recorded many times. This chain joins TRBV7-2 and TRBJ2-7; D is unclear. The V and J ends lost 3 bases and 0 bases respectively, with 9 bases between them. Germline V lookup: CDR1 SGHTA, CDR2 FQGNSA. CDR3 length equals 14 residues. CDR3: CASSLEYTSYEQYF. In DNA, the CDR3 is TGTGCCAGCAGCTTGGAGTACACCTCCTACGAGCAGTACTTC. Based on the CDR3 plus reference TRBV7-2 and TRBJ2-7, the full variable domain is GAGVSQSPSNKVTEKGKDVELRCDPISGHTALYWYRQSLGQGLEFLIYFQGNSAPDKSGLPSDRFSAERTGGSVSTLTIQRTQQEDSAVYLCASSLEYTSYEQYFGPGTRLTVT.

Ten or more counts support this clonotype. The chain couples TRBV20-1 to TRBJ1-5, with D unresolved. The CDR3 length is 16 residues. The germline V gene has CDR1 DFQATT and CDR2 SNEGSKA (reference sequence). V was pared by 6 bases and J by 2 bases, with 20 bases between. CDR3 loop: CSAKEANRWGNQPQHF. CDR3 coding DNA: TGCAGTGCCAAGGAGGCCAACCGGTGGGGCAATCAGCCCCAGCATTTT.